This T cell receptor (beta chain) was recorded in a study of OX40 agonist ivuxolimab in advanced cancers. CDR3 length: 15 amino acids. The germline gives CDR1 SGHAT, CDR2 FQNNGV. The V and J ends lost 1 base and 3 bases respectively, with 13 bases between them. TCRdb keeps only in-frame clones here, not all; method: immunoSEQ multiplex PCR. Here the sample spans about 36,000 clones, around 82% being singletons. The chain joins TRBV11-2 to TRBJ2-7; unclear D gene. The clonotype was recovered from an adult with an advanced solid tumor such as melanoma, head and neck, liver or kidney cancer. The sample here was CD4+ or CD8+ T cells sorted from blood, taken in a trial of the OX40 agonist ivuxolimab. CDR3: CASSLVRDSFYEQYF. Here the CDR3 DNA reads TGTGCCAGCAGCTTAGTCCGTGACTCCTTCTACGAGCAGTACTTC.